The 28 T cell receptor beta chains given below trace back to one sample, sequenced in a study of T cell changes during pregnancy in multiple sclerosis (dated by TCRdb to about 2019). Library preparation employed the immunoSEQ multiplex PCR assay. The source is immuneACCESS, and TCRdb retained only in-frame sequences with V and J called. Part of the clones is not carried over; for the studies checked, unresolved V genes explain less than half of this, and the remainder is unexplained. The sample table shows more than 50,000 clones, and roughly 90% are seen once. The top ten clonotypes cover 0.8% to 1% of the sample. Sequences were derived from peripheral blood, sampled before pregnancy. These receptors all come from a female donor with multiple sclerosis, enrolled in a pregnancy study.

This chain uses TRBV7-9 with TRBJ2-5; TRBD2 matches 9 bases. V dropped 1 base and J dropped 5; count of bases not matched to a gene: 8. From germline, CDR1 is SEHNR and CDR2 FQNEAQ (reference sequence). The CDR3 runs 16 residues. The CDR3 nucleotides read TGTGCCAGCAGCTTAGGCGGGGGGGCCCTCAGGGAGACCCAGTACTTC. Its protein product is CASSLGGGALRETQYF.

V usage is TRBV30 and J usage is TRBJ1-5; weak D call: TRBD1 (5 bases). V dropped 2 bases and J dropped 6 bases, with 11 bases sitting between them. This CDR3 is built from 13 residues. The V gene's germline CDR1 is GTSNPN and CDR2 SVGIG (reference sequence). DNA of the CDR3: TGTGCCTGGAGTAGCAGGGTTGGTCAGCCCCAGCATTTT. Residues: CAWSSRVGQPQHF. Together with reference TRBV30 and TRBJ1-5, the CDR3 gives the full variable domain: SQTIHQWPATLVQPVGSPLSLECTVEGTSNPNLYWYRQAAGRGLQLLFYSVGIGQISSEVPQNLSASRPQDRQFILSSKKLLLSDSGFYLCAWSSRVGQPQHFGDGTRLSIL.

The chain carries TRBV9 and TRBJ2-7, with 8 bases matching TRBD2. The V gene end was trimmed by 0 bases and the J gene end by 7 bases; junction bases not matched to a gene: 6. This CDR3 spans 14 amino acids. Germline-derived CDR1 and CDR2 are SGDLS and YYNGEE. The CDR3 region is CASSVAGGAREQYF. In nucleotides, the CDR3 is TGTGCCAGCAGCGTAGCCGGGGGGGCTAGGGAGCAGTACTTC.

V and J are TRBV19 and TRBJ2-3; TRBD2 is a possible D gene (6 bases). There are 14 residues in the CDR3. In germline, CDR1 is LNHDA, CDR2 SQIVND (reference sequence). Trimming removed 9 bases from V and 0 bases from J, with 13 bases in between. The CDR3 loop is CASDGGGSTDTQYF. Here the CDR3 DNA reads TGTGCCAGCGACGGGGGAGGAAGCACAGATACGCAGTATTTT.

This chain uses TRBV7-8 with TRBJ1-6, with D unresolved. The germline V gene encodes CDR1 SGHVS and CDR2 FQNEAQ. Trimming pared 5 bases from V and 7 bases from J, leaving 12 bases between. CDR3 length: 14 residues. The CDR3 DNA follows: TGTGCCAGCAGCCTAAGGGAGGGAAATTCACCCCTCCACTTT. Translated, it gives CASSLREGNSPLHF.

In DNA, the CDR3 is TGTGCCAGCAGCTTAGGAGGAGGACCCACCTCTGGAAACACCATATATTTT. This sequence encodes CASSLGGGPTSGNTIYF. The chain carries TRBV13 and TRBJ1-3; no clear D. This CDR3 is 17 amino acids long. Germline V gene sequence: CDR1 PRHDT, CDR2 FYEKMQ (reference sequence). V gave up 0 bases and J gave up 0 bases, with 12 bases separating them.

As concerns this clone: The junction departs from the called germline gene at one end, perhaps through a read error. The CDR3 DNA follows: TGCGCCAGCAGCCAATTCTCCCACAATGAGCAGTTCTTC. Amino acid sequence: CASSQFSHNEQFF. The chain couples TRBV4-1 to TRBJ2-1; unclear D gene. Germline V gene sequence: CDR1 MGHRA, CDR2 YSYEKL. This CDR3 is 13 amino acids long.

The chain is built from TRBV27 and TRBJ2-4, with D tentatively TRBD2 (6 bases). Trimming pared 0 bases from V and 5 bases from J, leaving 14 bases between. The CDR3 consists of 16 residues. Germline CDR1 and CDR2: MNHEY and SMNVEV (reference sequence). CDR3 sequence reads: CASSLSRTMLENIQYF. In DNA form, the CDR3 reads TGTGCCAGCAGTTTATCCAGGACTATGTTGGAAAACATTCAGTACTTC.

This chain links TRBV6-4 with TRBJ2-1; 9 positions agree with TRBD2. Germline V CDR1 and CDR2: MRHNA, SNTAGT. V dropped 2 bases and J dropped 6; count of bases not matched to a gene: 5. This CDR3 contains 15 residues. In DNA form, the CDR3 reads TGTGCCAGCAGTGACGCAGGGACTAGCCCCAATGAGCAGTTCTTC. Protein sequence: CASSDAGTSPNEQFF.

This chain links TRBV5-4 with TRBJ1-4; D perhaps matches TRBD1 (5 bases). V dropped 4 bases and J dropped 7 bases, with 17 bases sitting between them. The CDR3 consists of 15 residues. Germline V lookup: CDR1 SGHNT, CDR2 YYREEE (reference sequence). In DNA form, the CDR3 reads TGTGCCAGCAGCGGAGGCGGGGCCTCGGGTGAAAAACTGTTTTTT. This codes for CASSGGGASGEKLFF.

This chain uses TRBV27 with TRBJ1-3; 7 bases fit TRBD1. V shed 6 bases and J 1 base; nucleotides not matched to a gene: 6. The germline gives CDR1 MNHEY, CDR2 SMNVEV (reference sequence). The CDR3 totals 15 residues. The CDR3 loop is CASSRDSSSGNTIYF. The DNA for the CDR3 is TGTGCCAGCAGCCGGGACAGTTCTTCTGGAAACACCATATATTTT.

The J gene is TRBJ2-3, the V gene TRBV5-4; 9 bases are shared with TRBD1. The junction had 5 bases not matched to a gene; V was cut back by 1 base and J by 2 bases. The germline gives CDR1 SGHNT, CDR2 YYREEE (reference sequence). CDR3 size: 16 residues. The CDR3 DNA follows: TGTGCCAGCAGCTTGCCCGGGACAGGGTTCACAGATACGCAGTATTTT. This translates into CASSLPGTGFTDTQYF.

The chain is built from TRBV9 and TRBJ1-5; D is unresolved. The CDR3 totals 15 residues. Deletions cut 0 bases from V and 0 bases from J, with 7 bases between. The germline CDR1 and CDR2 sequences are SGDLS and YYNGEE. CDR3 nucleotide sequence: TGTGCCAGCAGCGTAGGAGACTATAGCAATCAGCCCCAGCATTTT. Translating gives CASSVGDYSNQPQHF.

The V call is TRBV19, the J call TRBJ1-2; the match to TRBD1 covers 8 bases. CDR1 and CDR2 (germline): LNHDA, SQIVND (reference sequence). The ends lost 5 bases at V and 0 bases at J; junction bases unmatched: 5. The CDR3 sequence is 15 residues long. The CDR3 sequence is CASSGDRGTNYGYTF. CDR3 nucleotides: TGTGCCAGTAGTGGAGACAGGGGAACTAACTATGGCTACACCTTC.

J is TRBJ2-2 and V is TRBV9; D remains ambiguous. The CDR3 runs 11 residues. V was cut by 5 bases and J by 5 bases, with 4 bases left in between. Germline CDR1 reads SGDLS; CDR2 reads YYNGEE. The CDR3 is CASRSTGELFF. As DNA, the CDR3 is TGTGCCAGCAGATCAACCGGGGAGCTGTTTTTT.

The rearrangement uses TRBV7-9 and TRBJ1-1, with 8 positions matching TRBD1. This CDR3 has 17 amino acids. Germline CDR1 reads SEHNR; CDR2 reads FQNEAQ (reference sequence). V was pared by 5 bases and J by 1 base, with 12 bases of the junction left unmatched. DNA of the CDR3: TGTGCCAGCAGCCGCAGGCTAACCGGGACAGGGAACACTGAAGCTTTCTTT. Its translation is CASSRRLTGTGNTEAFF.

The CDR3 region has the DNA TGTGCCAGCAGTGAATCCGGACAGTTCCAACCCTACACCTTC. The encoded protein is CASSESGQFQPYTF. The genes are TRBV25-1 and TRBJ1-2, with a tentative D call TRBD1 (6 bases). This CDR3 contains 14 residues. CDR1 and CDR2 from the germline V gene are MGHDK and SYGVNS. V was shortened by 1 base and J by 10 bases, with 16 bases between the two germline ends.

This clone was observed once. The chain combines TRBV5-1 with TRBJ2-7; D perhaps matches TRBD1 (5 bases). CDR3 length: 14 amino acids. Germline V gene sequence: CDR1 SGHRS, CDR2 YFSETQ. The V and J ends lost 4 bases and 0 bases respectively, with 11 bases between them. The CDR3 is CASSTDTDSYEQYF. In nucleotides, the CDR3 is TGCGCCAGCAGCACGGACACCGACTCCTACGAGCAGTACTTC.

A single count supports this clone. V usage is TRBV27 and J usage is TRBJ2-7; D not resolved. CDR1 is MNHEY, CDR2 SMNVEV, per germline (reference sequence). V was clipped by 3 bases and J by 1 base, with 7 bases between them. This CDR3 region has 13 residues. DNA for the CDR3: TGTGCCAGCAGTTTCGGTCCTTCCTACGAGCAGTACTTC. It yields the protein CASSFGPSYEQYF.

The chain recombines TRBV7-2 with TRBJ2-7; TRBD1 matches 8 bases. Trimming at V came to 5 bases and at J to 9 bases, leaving 15 bases not matched to a gene. This CDR3 spans 15 amino acids. CDR1 and CDR2 from the germline V gene are SGHTA and FQGNSA. CDR3 loop: CASSPAGRTGSGQYF. Written as DNA, the CDR3 is TGTGCCAGCAGCCCCGCCGGCAGGACAGGGAGCGGGCAGTACTTC.

The chain employs TRBV2 and TRBJ2-2; 13 positions match TRBD2. The length of the CDR3 is 16 residues. J was trimmed by 5 bases and V by 10 bases; bases with no gene match: 10. CDR1 SNHLY and CDR2 FYNNEI come from the germline V gene. The CDR3 loop reads CATYRTSGGQTGELFF. CDR3 sequence (DNA): TGTGCCACCTACAGGACTAGCGGGGGTCAAACCGGGGAGCTGTTTTTT.

This chain links TRBV18 with TRBJ2-3; a weak D match, TRBD1 (5 bases). Trimming left V 0 bases short and J 5 bases short, with 6 bases between. The CDR3 totals 13 residues. Germline V gene data show CDR1 as KGHSH and CDR2 as LQKENI. The chain's CDR3 is CASSPPGQDTQYF. CDR3 sequence (DNA): TGTGCCAGCTCACCACCGGGGCAAGATACGCAGTATTTT.

J is TRBJ1-5 and V is TRBV15; possible D gene TRBD1, 5 bases. The CDR3 contains 17 residues. The ends were cut back, 0 bases at V and 0 bases at J, with 12 bases in the middle. CDR1 is LNHNV, CDR2 YYDKDF, per germline (reference sequence). CDR3 protein: CATSRDRVGNSNQPQHF. In nucleotides, the CDR3 is TGTGCCACCAGCAGAGACAGGGTCGGTAATAGCAATCAGCCCCAGCATTTT. Full variable domain (remainder filled in from reference TRBV15 and TRBJ1-5): DAMVIQNPRYQVTQFGKPVTLSCSQTLNHNVMYWYQQKSSQAPKLLFHYYDKDFNNEADTPDNFQSRRPNTSFCFLDIRSPGLGDTAMYLCATSRDRVGNSNQPQHFGDGTRLSIL.

The chain recombines TRBV9 with TRBJ2-5; D is undetermined. The germline V gene encodes CDR1 SGDLS and CDR2 YYNGEE. Trimming stripped 0 bases from V and 3 bases from J, with 9 bases between. The CDR3 runs 14 residues. The CDR3 DNA reads as TGTGCCAGCAGCGTAGGTAACAGCAAAGAGACCCAGTACTTC. It specifies CASSVGNSKETQYF.

The chain has TRBV5-6 and TRBJ1-2, with 9 bases fitting TRBD1. CDR1 is SGHDT, CDR2 YYEEEE, per germline. The length of the CDR3 is 14 residues. The trim removed 4 bases at V and 5 bases at J, leaving 6 bases unmatched. CDR3 in amino acids: CASSIGTGIYGYTF. DNA of the CDR3: TGTGCCAGCAGCATTGGGACAGGGATTTATGGCTACACCTTC.

This clone has only a few counts. This chain links TRBV7-9 with TRBJ1-2, with TRBD1 as a possible D gene (5 bases). Trimming left V 3 bases short and J 2 bases short, with 7 bases between. Germline CDR1 reads SEHNR; CDR2 reads FQNEAQ (reference sequence). The CDR3 is 13 residues long. This CDR3 is CASSLDTNYGYTF. The CDR3 nucleotides are TGTGCCAGCAGCTTGGACACCAACTATGGCTACACCTTC.

This chain connects TRBV19 to TRBJ2-7; TRBD2 matches at 9 bases. V gave up 6 bases and J gave up 10 bases; unmatched junction bases: 19. Germline CDR1 reads LNHDA; CDR2 reads SQIVND (reference sequence). The CDR3 runs 16 residues. This CDR3 is CASSQPMVAGVSAQYF. DNA of the CDR3: TGTGCCAGTAGCCAACCAATGGTAGCGGGGGTATCGGCACAGTACTTC.

In its sample, this clone was seen a few times. The chain combines TRBV19 with TRBJ1-2; D is unclear. This CDR3 region has 13 residues. V shed 9 bases and J shed 1 base, with 12 bases lying between them. Germline lookup yields CDR1 LNHDA and CDR2 SQIVND (reference sequence). CDR3: CASRGDINYGYTF. The CDR3 DNA is TGTGCCAGCCGGGGAGATATTAACTATGGCTACACCTTC. The full variable domain, completed using reference TRBV19 and TRBJ1-2, is DGGITQSPKYLFRKEGQNVTLSCEQNLNHDAMYWYRQDPGQGLRLIYYSQIVNDFQKGDIAEGYSVSREKKESFPLTVTSAQKNPTAFYLCASRGDINYGYTFGSGTRLTVV.